This T cell receptor (beta chain) is from a study of shared clonotypes between healthy human individuals. Study results and limitations: Generally, naive subsets came out with larger estimated richness than memory subsets. Some naive CD4 clonotypes, around 5%, turned up in common across a handful of donors.

V trimming: 3 bases; J trimming: 11 bases; junction bases outside the gene matches: 10. The CDR3 is 14 residues long. Germline CDR1 and CDR2: SEHNR and FQNEAQ (reference sequence). Remarks on this clone: No antigen is known for it.

Assay execution took place at the deep level. Using immunoSEQ multiplex PCR, the repertoire was profiled, and TCRdb retains in-frame clones only, with some absent. The sample includes fewer than 400,000 clones, less than 85% seen only once; the top ten take over 9%. Material: memory CD4+ T cells sorted from blood. Subset: CD45RA-negative fraction. V and J are TRBV7-9 and TRBJ2-3, with 8 bases matching TRBD2. The source of this sequence is a man between 25 and 39 years old in good health. The CDR3 is CASSFLTIAGQQYF. The CDR3 bases are TGTGCCAGCAGCTTCCTGACCATAGCGGGACAGCAGTATTTT.